Below are 10 T cell receptor beta chains sequenced from a single sample in a study of blood T cell repertoires in COVID-19. Sequencing used immunoSEQ multiplex PCR; TCRdb keeps in-frame clones, though not all of them. This table holds a few hundred thousand clones, approximately 82% found once. Sample: peripheral blood. The receptor source for this set is a man aged 50 to 60 with active or convalescent COVID-19.

This clone has just a few counts. The DNA of the CDR3 is TGTGCCAGCAGCCCTGGGACTAGATGGAGTGAGCAGTTCTTC. This encodes CASSPGTRWSEQFF. The chain recombines TRBV14 with TRBJ2-1, with 8 bases lining up with TRBD2. V dropped 4 bases and J dropped 9; count of bases not matched to a gene: 8. Germline V gives CDR1 SGHDN, CDR2 FVKESK. The CDR3 has 14 amino acids.

The genes are TRBV15 and TRBJ2-7; D is uncertain. CDR3 size: 13 residues. Germline V CDR1 and CDR2: LNHNV, YYDKDF (reference sequence). V lost 1 base and J 0 bases, leaving 4 bases between the germline ends. In nucleotides, the CDR3 is TGTGCCACCAGCAGAGCAAACTCCTACGAGCAGTACTTC. It yields the protein CATSRANSYEQYF.

CDR3 protein: CSASGSGRPQETQYF. The CDR3 DNA reads TGCAGTGCTAGTGGGAGCGGGAGACCTCAAGAGACCCAGTACTTC. The chain is built from TRBV20-1 and TRBJ2-5; TRBD2 matches at 8 bases. The CDR3 consists of 15 residues. Germline trimming cut 3 bases from V and 2 bases from J; bases unmatched to any gene: 8. From germline, CDR1 is DFQATT and CDR2 SNEGSKA (reference sequence).

V is TRBV5-5 and J is TRBJ2-7; 8 nucleotides match TRBD2. CDR1 SGHKS and CDR2 YYEKEE come from the germline V gene (reference sequence). V gave up 3 bases and J gave up 2 bases; unmatched junction bases: 10. This CDR3 has 16 amino acids. CDR3 nucleotides: TGTGCCAGCAGCTCGTGGCAGGGACTAGGTCCCTACGAGCAGTACTTC. Amino acid sequence: CASSSWQGLGPYEQYF.

This sequence joins TRBV4-2 and TRBJ1-4; 9 bases line up with TRBD1. Germline assignment: CDR1 LGHNA and CDR2 YNFKEQ. This CDR3 has 15 amino acids. V shed 5 bases and J 7 bases; nucleotides not matched to a gene: 8. CDR3 region: CASSSTGGAGEKLFF. DNA of the CDR3: TGTGCCAGCAGCTCCACAGGGGGCGCGGGTGAAAAACTGTTTTTT.

The chain has TRBV5-4 and TRBJ2-7; D might be TRBD1 (6 bases). Trimming pared 1 base from V and 2 bases from J, leaving 16 bases between. This CDR3 is 16 amino acids long. Germline V CDR1 and CDR2: SGHNT, YYREEE (reference sequence). The CDR3 sequence is CASSLPTQGKAYEQYF. In nucleotides, the CDR3 is TGTGCCAGCAGCTTGCCAACCCAGGGGAAGGCCTACGAGCAGTACTTC.

The chain is built from TRBV6-1 and TRBJ1-2, with D perhaps matching TRBD1 (6 bases). Germline CDR1 MNHNS, CDR2 SASEGT. This CDR3 spans 14 amino acids. V shed 8 bases and J shed 7 bases, with 20 bases lying between them. In DNA, the CDR3 is TGTGCCAGCTTAAGGGCAGGGGACCTCTCTGGCTACACCTTC. Protein: CASLRAGDLSGYTF.

V gene TRBV18 combines with J gene TRBJ1-5; a possible D gene is TRBD1 (6 bases). Looked up from germline, CDR1 is KGHSH and CDR2 is LQKENI. The CDR3 is 14 amino acids. Trimming cost V 4 bases and J 3 bases, with 10 bases left between them. Here the CDR3 reads CASSQEGDNQPQHF. DNA of the CDR3: TGTGCCAGCTCACAAGAGGGGGACAATCAGCCCCAGCATTTT.

This chain's CDR3 is CSASPGTSGNYNEQFF. DNA of the CDR3: TGCAGTGCTAGTCCCGGGACTAGCGGGAACTACAATGAGCAGTTCTTC. The chain employs TRBV20-1 and TRBJ2-1; TRBD2 matches at 13 bases. Trimming cost V 3 bases and J 3 bases; bases outside gene matches: 5. CDR1 is DFQATT and CDR2 is SNEGSKA in the germline V gene (reference sequence). The CDR3 extends over 16 amino acids.

This clone has a handful of counts. The V and J genes are TRBV7-2 and TRBJ2-3; D is uncertain. Trimming shortened V by 0 bases and J by 0 bases, and 10 bases separated the two germline ends. The CDR3 has 16 residues. Germline CDR1 and CDR2: SGHTA and FQGNSA. The CDR3 DNA is TGTGCCAGCAGCTTAGCGATAGGAGCTAGCACAGATACGCAGTATTTT. Its protein product is CASSLAIGASTDTQYF. Variable domain in full (rest from reference TRBV7-2 and TRBJ2-3): GAGVSQSPSNKVTEKGKDVELRCDPISGHTALYWYRQSLGQGLEFLIYFQGNSAPDKSGLPSDRFSAERTGGSVSTLTIQRTQQEDSAVYLCASSLAIGASTDTQYFGPGTRLTVL.